This T cell receptor (beta chain) derives from a study of blood T cell repertoires in COVID-19. Data came from immunoSEQ multiplex PCR; TCRdb stores just in-frame clones and leaves some out. Of more than 15,000 clones detected, roughly 82% appear once; the ten largest clones hold 20% to 25%. CDR3 length: 15 amino acids. V lost 2 bases to trimming and J lost 4 bases, with 14 bases between them. CDR1 is KGHSH, CDR2 LQKENI, per germline. This chain joins TRBV18 and TRBJ1-2; D perhaps matches TRBD1 (5 bases). This receptor was taken from a man older than 75 with active COVID-19. The sequenced sample consisted of peripheral blood. This chain's CDR3 is CASSPAQGDVYGYTF. For the CDR3, the DNA is TGTGCCAGCTCACCAGCTCAGGGTGACGTCTATGGCTACACCTTC.